These 28 T cell receptor beta chains were sequenced from one sample in a study of cytomegalovirus exposure and HLA in healthy donors. Generated by immunoSEQ multiplex PCR, the TCRdb table keeps only in-frame clones and is missing some. In the table there are some 220,000 clones, around nine tenths of which are singletons. Specimen: PBMCs. Source of these receptors: a woman in her late teens or twenties in good health and CMV-seronegative.

This clone was observed once. The rearrangement joins TRBV6-4 to TRBJ1-5; D gene uncertain. CDR1 and CDR2 (germline): MRHNA, SNTAGT. The CDR3 is made up of 14 amino acids. V was trimmed by 6 bases and J by 5 bases, leaving 14 bases between them. CDR3 loop: CASSPGFEDQPQHF. The DNA for the CDR3 is TGTGCCAGCAGCCCGGGGTTCGAGGATCAGCCCCAGCATTTT.

This clone was recorded once. This chain joins TRBV15 and TRBJ2-4; D is ambiguous. The CDR3 totals 15 residues. CDR1 LNHNV and CDR2 YYDKDF come from the germline V gene (reference sequence). V was shortened by 6 bases and J by 1 base, with 13 bases between the two germline ends. The CDR3 DNA reads as TGTGCCACCAGTTCCCCAGGCATTGCCAAAAACATTCAGTACTTC. Its protein product is CATSSPGIAKNIQYF.

The chain recombines TRBV30 with TRBJ1-1; D is undetermined. The CDR3 runs to 15 residues. V was clipped by 4 bases and J by 3 bases, with 18 bases between them. Germline CDR1 reads GTSNPN; CDR2 reads SVGIG (reference sequence). In nucleotides, the CDR3 is TGTGCCTGGACTCTGCGCGGGCAGCTCGACACTGAAGCTTTCTTT. Residues: CAWTLRGQLDTEAFF. Complete variable domain (other parts from reference TRBV30 and TRBJ1-1): SQTIHQWPATLVQPVGSPLSLECTVEGTSNPNLYWYRQAAGRGLQLLFYSVGIGQISSEVPQNLSASRPQDRQFILSSKKLLLSDSGFYLCAWTLRGQLDTEAFFGQGTRLTVV.

In this sample, this clone turned up once. The rearrangement uses TRBV12-5 and TRBJ2-1, with 7 bases lining up with TRBD2. V gave up 2 bases and J gave up 9 bases; unmatched junction bases: 1. Germline V CDR1 and CDR2: LGHNT, FRNRAP. The CDR3 contains 12 residues. The CDR3 is CASGLIAGEQFF. Written as DNA, the CDR3 is TGTGCTAGTGGTTTGATAGCGGGTGAGCAGTTCTTC. Full variable domain (missing parts from reference TRBV12-5 and TRBJ2-1): DARVTQTPRHKVTEMGQEVTMRCQPILGHNTVFWYRQTMMQGLELLAYFRNRAPLDDSGMPKDRFSAEMPDATLATLKIQPSEPRDSAVYFCASGLIAGEQFFGPGTRLTVL.

The V gene is TRBV9, the J gene TRBJ2-1; TRBD2 aligns across 15 bases. Per germline, CDR1 SGDLS and CDR2 YYNGEE. The ends lost 4 bases at V and 9 bases at J; junction bases unmatched: 5. CDR3 length: 15 residues. CDR3 sequence reads: CASSIGLAGGREQFF. Here the CDR3 DNA reads TGTGCCAGCAGCATAGGACTAGCGGGAGGGCGTGAGCAGTTCTTC.

The gene calls are TRBV11-2 and TRBJ2-7, with TRBD2 matching over 9 bases. The CDR3 loop spans 17 amino acids. The germline V gene has CDR1 SGHAT and CDR2 FQNNGV. J gave up 3 bases and V 2 bases, and 11 bases lay outside the gene matches. The DNA for the CDR3 is TGTGCCAGCAGCTTATTTTTTGGCGGGAGGGCCATCTACGAGCAGTACTTC. Protein: CASSLFFGGRAIYEQYF.

The chain joins TRBV11-2 to TRBJ1-1; 7 bases agree with TRBD1. The CDR3 has 16 amino acids. Germline values: CDR1 SGHAT, CDR2 FQNNGV. Trimming removed 4 bases from V and 8 bases from J; junction bases left unmatched: 16. CDR3 sequence (DNA): TGTGCCAGCAGCTCCAAACCGGGACAGAGTAAATCGGAAGCTTTCTTT. Residues: CASSSKPGQSKSEAFF.

The rearrangement uses TRBV29-1 and TRBJ2-1, with a tentative D call TRBD1 (8 bases). Germline V gene lookup returns CDR1 SQVTM and CDR2 ANQGSEA. The CDR3 is 15 residues long. V was pared by 6 bases and J by 6 bases, with 21 bases between. Here the CDR3 reads CSVTGGTGGPNEQFF. CDR3 nucleotides: TGCAGCGTGACCGGGGGGACAGGAGGCCCCAATGAGCAGTTCTTC.

There are a few counts of this clone. This sequence joins TRBV5-1 and TRBJ1-2; D remains ambiguous. The CDR3 contains 14 residues. The V end was cut by 1 base, the J end by 6 bases, with 13 bases between. Germline CDR1 reads SGHRS; CDR2 reads YFSETQ. The DNA for the CDR3 is TGCGCCAGCAGCTTGTCGGCCGCTCGGGATGGCTACACCTTC. This gives the protein CASSLSAARDGYTF.

The chain carries TRBV10-3 and TRBJ2-7, with no clear D. This CDR3 has 12 residues. Germline CDR1 is ENHRY and CDR2 is SYGVKD. Trimming left V 6 bases short and J 6 bases short, with 12 bases between. The CDR3 DNA is TGTGCCATCAGCTCTGAGGTTTCCGAGCAGTACTTC. Translating gives CAISSEVSEQYF.

This clone was detected only once. The V gene is TRBV5-6, the J gene TRBJ1-2; D is undetermined. Germline lookup yields CDR1 SGHDT and CDR2 YYEEEE. V was clipped by 3 bases and J by 8 bases, with 14 bases between them. The CDR3 is 13 residues long. The CDR3, as DNA: TGTGCCAGCAGCTCTCTGACAATCCCGGGCTACACCTTC. Residues: CASSSLTIPGYTF.

The genes are TRBV5-1 and TRBJ2-5; 12 bases match TRBD2. The CDR3 contains 16 residues. V shed 1 base, J shed 4 bases, and the junction held 5 bases outside the gene matches. Germline lookup yields CDR1 SGHRS and CDR2 YFSETQ. This chain's CDR3 is CASSLLLAGGGETQYF. The CDR3, as DNA: TGCGCCAGCAGCTTGTTACTAGCGGGAGGAGGAGAGACCCAGTACTTC.

The rearrangement uses TRBV6-1 and TRBJ2-2, with 7 bases identical to TRBD1. Germline loops: CDR1 MNHNS, CDR2 SASEGT. This CDR3 spans 15 amino acids. V lost 7 bases, J lost 0 bases, and 5 bases stayed unmatched. The CDR3 spells CASTRDSPNTGELFF. CDR3 DNA sequence: TGTGCCAGCACGAGGGACAGCCCGAACACCGGGGAGCTGTTTTTT.

The chain employs TRBV27 and TRBJ2-7; D gene uncertain. CDR3 length equals 13 residues. Deletions cut 5 bases from V and 4 bases from J, with 12 bases between. Germline CDR1 and CDR2: MNHEY and SMNVEV (reference sequence). CDR3: CASSVGGHYEQYF. CDR3 nucleotide sequence: TGTGCCAGCAGTGTCGGCGGCCATTACGAGCAGTACTTC.

The genes are TRBV10-3 and TRBJ2-5; 7 bases match TRBD1. The trim removed 6 bases at V and 0 bases at J, leaving 4 bases unmatched. The CDR3 is 14 residues long. CDR1 and CDR2 (germline): ENHRY, SYGVKD. This CDR3 is CAISEGQYQETQYF. The CDR3 DNA reads TGTGCCATCAGCGAGGGACAGTACCAAGAGACCCAGTACTTC.

The rearrangement links TRBV11-3 to TRBJ2-7; no definite D call. In germline, CDR1 is SGHNT, CDR2 YENEEA. The CDR3 sequence is 14 residues long. V lost 3 bases and J 2 bases, leaving 11 bases between the germline ends. The CDR3 here is CASSFSVGTYEQYF. CDR3 nucleotide sequence: TGTGCCAGCAGCTTTTCGGTCGGTACCTACGAGCAGTACTTC.

This clone was counted once. This rearrangement joins TRBV2 to TRBJ1-4; 9 nucleotides align to TRBD1. Germline V lookup: CDR1 SNHLY, CDR2 FYNNEI. Unmatched junction bases numbered 13, after V lost 8 bases and J lost 12 bases. The CDR3 length is 14 residues. The CDR3 protein is CASSFDRGVEELFF. The CDR3 DNA sequence: TGTGCCAGCTCCTTTGACAGGGGGGTAGAGGAACTGTTTTTT.

CDR3 amino acids: CASSLFATGRNTEAFF. The CDR3 bases are TGTGCCAGCAGCTTATTCGCGACAGGGCGAAACACTGAAGCTTTCTTT. This rearrangement joins TRBV7-3 to TRBJ1-1; 7 positions match TRBD1. CDR1 is SGHTA and CDR2 is FQGTGA in the germline V gene. V gave up 2 bases and J gave up 2 bases; unmatched junction bases: 8. The CDR3 runs to 16 residues.

The chain carries TRBV19 and TRBJ1-2, with 8 bases fitting TRBD1. Germline loops: CDR1 LNHDA, CDR2 SQIVND (reference sequence). The CDR3 is 18 residues long. V dropped 7 bases and J dropped 2; count of bases not matched to a gene: 18. The CDR3 DNA is TGTGCCAGTAAAAAATTTGCCCGGGACAGGATATTGAACTATGGCTACACCTTC. It is translated as CASKKFARDRILNYGYTF. Filled out from reference TRBV19 and TRBJ1-2, the complete variable domain reads DGGITQSPKYLFRKEGQNVTLSCEQNLNHDAMYWYRQDPGQGLRLIYYSQIVNDFQKGDIAEGYSVSREKKESFPLTVTSAQKNPTAFYLCASKKFARDRILNYGYTFGSGTRLTVV.

The J gene is TRBJ2-7, the V gene TRBV19; D is unclear. Trimming left V 3 bases short and J 0 bases short, with 12 bases between. This CDR3 is built from 15 residues. The germline gives CDR1 LNHDA, CDR2 SQIVND (reference sequence). The CDR3 is CASSMGRLSSYEQYF. The CDR3 region has the DNA TGTGCCAGTAGTATGGGCCGGCTGAGCTCCTACGAGCAGTACTTC.

The J gene is TRBJ2-1, the V gene TRBV6-5, with 9 bases lining up with TRBD2. V was clipped by 6 bases and J by 5 bases; unmatched bases: 2. CDR1 is MNHEY and CDR2 is SVGAGI in the germline V gene. The CDR3 loop spans 13 amino acids. In DNA form, the CDR3 reads TGTGCCAGCAGAAGACTAGCGGACAATGAGCAGTTCTTC. Encoded protein: CASRRLADNEQFF.

The chain uses TRBV9 and TRBJ1-1; no definite D call. With 0 bases removed from V and 11 bases from J, the gap between germline ends came to 11 bases. This CDR3 region has 12 residues. CDR1 and CDR2 (germline): SGDLS, YYNGEE. CDR3 loop: CASSVARGSAFF. The CDR3 region has the DNA TGTGCCAGCAGCGTAGCGAGAGGGTCGGCTTTCTTT.

The J gene is TRBJ2-6, the V gene TRBV6-5; D is unresolved. CDR3 length equals 14 residues. Germline V gene lookup returns CDR1 MNHEY and CDR2 SVGAGI. The ends were cut back, 6 bases at V and 2 bases at J, with 8 bases in the middle. The DNA for the CDR3 is TGTGCCAGCAGGTTTATAGCTGGGGCCAACGTCCTGACTTTC. Residues: CASRFIAGANVLTF.

The chain carries TRBV29-1 and TRBJ1-2; no clear D gene. Germline-derived CDR1 and CDR2 are SQVTM and ANQGSEA. The length of the CDR3 is 14 residues. Trimming cost V 1 base and J 1 base, with 10 bases left between them. CDR3 coding DNA: TGCAGCGTTGAAGGTGGTCCAGTTAACTATGGCTACACCTTC. Its translation: CSVEGGPVNYGYTF.

This chain connects TRBV10-3 to TRBJ1-4; D is uncertain. Trimming took 3 bases from V and 7 from J, leaving 18 bases between them. Per germline, CDR1 ENHRY and CDR2 SYGVKD. This CDR3 has 16 residues. The CDR3 loop is CAISDTTRAGSEKLFF. In DNA, the CDR3 is TGTGCCATCAGTGACACGACTCGCGCGGGAAGTGAAAAACTGTTTTTT.

This rearrangement joins TRBV9 to TRBJ1-6; D is unclear. V shed 4 bases and J shed 4 bases, with 3 bases lying between them. CDR1 is SGDLS, CDR2 YYNGEE, per germline. The length of the CDR3 is 12 residues. CDR3 sequence reads: CASSLYNSPLHF. The CDR3 DNA is TGTGCCAGCAGCCTATATAATTCACCCCTCCACTTT.

V usage is TRBV6-5 and J usage is TRBJ2-7; TRBD1 agrees at 9 bases. This CDR3 contains 13 residues. J was trimmed by 7 bases and V by 5 bases; bases with no gene match: 6. Germline V gives CDR1 MNHEY, CDR2 SVGAGI. CDR3 bases: TGTGCCAGCAGTCGGGCACAGGGGGCAGAGCAGTACTTC. It yields the protein CASSRAQGAEQYF.

The chain is built from TRBV4-2 and TRBJ2-5, with TRBD2 matching over 7 bases. The ends lost 4 bases at V and 7 bases at J; junction bases unmatched: 6. The CDR3 is 13 residues long. Germline-derived CDR1 and CDR2 are LGHNA and YNFKEQ. The CDR3 DNA is TGTGCCAGCAGCCCCCCGGGCGGGGGGACCCAGTACTTC. Amino acid sequence: CASSPPGGGTQYF.